This passage covers 12 T cell receptor beta chains from one sample sequenced in a study of blood T cell repertoires in COVID-19 (dated by TCRdb to about 2020). Library preparation employed the immunoSEQ multiplex PCR assay. TCRdb carries this immuneACCESS record with in-frame sequences only. Its versions omit some clonotypes, under half of them owing to an unresolved V gene in the studies checked, with the rest unexplained. The sample table holds about 80,000 clones, of which almost 85% were seen once. The top ten constitute less than 15% of the sample. Sequenced: peripheral blood. Receptors originate from a man at least 80 years old with acute or convalescent COVID-19.

The table lists this clone with a count of one. The V call is TRBV2, the J call TRBJ1-1, with D tentatively TRBD1 (5 bases). Trimming removed 0 bases at V and 5 bases at J, with 22 bases between. The CDR3 covers 18 residues. Per germline, CDR1 SNHLY and CDR2 FYNNEI. DNA of the CDR3: TGTGCCAGCAGTGAAGCGGTGACCGGCGAATGGGAGGGGACTGAAGCTTTCTTT. Protein sequence: CASSEAVTGEWEGTEAFF.

This clone was counted between two and nine times. The V call is TRBV30, the J call TRBJ1-5, with unresolved D. This CDR3 region has 18 residues. V lost 0 bases to trimming and J lost 0 bases, with 18 bases between them. Germline loops: CDR1 GTSNPN, CDR2 SVGIG (reference sequence). CDR3 in amino acids: CAWSVGRARGYSNQPQHF. In DNA form, the CDR3 reads TGTGCCTGGAGTGTAGGGAGGGCCAGAGGCTATAGCAATCAGCCCCAGCATTTT. Full variable domain (missing parts from reference TRBV30 and TRBJ1-5): SQTIHQWPATLVQPVGSPLSLECTVEGTSNPNLYWYRQAAGRGLQLLFYSVGIGQISSEVPQNLSASRPQDRQFILSSKKLLLSDSGFYLCAWSVGRARGYSNQPQHFGDGTRLSIL.

The chain employs TRBV6-5 and TRBJ1-4, with 8 bases fitting TRBD1. V was clipped by 7 bases and J by 7 bases; unmatched bases: 11. The CDR3 spans 15 residues. Germline CDR1 and CDR2: MNHEY and SVGAGI. The CDR3 loop is CASTRTGNSAEKLFF. The CDR3 DNA follows: TGTGCCAGCACTCGGACAGGGAACTCGGCTGAAAAACTGTTTTTT.

This chain connects TRBV10-3 to TRBJ1-5, with 10 positions matching TRBD1. J gave up 2 bases and V 9 bases, and 1 base lay outside the gene matches. This CDR3 contains 13 residues. CDR1 ENHRY and CDR2 SYGVKD come from the germline V gene. CDR3 DNA sequence: TGTGCCATAGGACAGGGGGGCAATCAGCCCCAGCATTTT. It yields the protein CAIGQGGNQPQHF.

This clone was detected a few times. The chain couples TRBV4-2 to TRBJ2-7; D is possibly TRBD2 (5 bases). Trimming took off 4 bases at V and 4 bases at J, with 14 bases between the two ends. The germline CDR1 and CDR2 sequences are LGHNA and YNFKEQ. The CDR3 has 14 residues. The CDR3, as DNA: TGTGCCAGCAGCCCCACCCGGACGGGATACGAGCAGTACTTC. The encoded protein is CASSPTRTGYEQYF.

In the case of this clone: At one end the junction does not follow the germline gene, possibly because of a read error. This chain links TRBV13 with TRBJ1-2, with 12 bases aligning to TRBD1. The CDR3 has 19 residues. Germline CDR1 is PRHDT and CDR2 is FYEKMQ (reference sequence). Here the CDR3 reads CASSLGGVGQGAPNYGYTF. The CDR3 region has the DNA TGTGCCAGCAGCCTAGGAGGTGTGGGACAGGGGGCCCCTAACTATGGCTACACCTTC.

CDR3: CASSLGASGVETQYF. The DNA of the CDR3 is TGCGCCAGCAGCTTGGGCGCTAGCGGGGTGGAGACCCAGTACTTC. The rearrangement uses TRBV5-1 and TRBJ2-5; 9 bases are shared with TRBD2. The V gene end was trimmed by 0 bases and the J gene end by 5 bases; junction bases not matched to a gene: 5. Germline CDR1 is SGHRS and CDR2 is YFSETQ. The CDR3 has 15 residues.

This sequence joins TRBV21-1 and TRBJ2-3; the listed D gene, TRBD2, was not tested against the DNA. TRBV21-1 is listed as a pseudogene. The CDR3 loop spans 16 amino acids. The CDR3 here is CASFSPASGRTDTQYF. For the CDR3, the DNA is TGTGCCAGCTTCTCGCCGGCTAGCGGGCGCACAGATACGCAGTATTTT.

The rearrangement links TRBV5-6 to TRBJ1-1; 7 nucleotides align to TRBD1. Germline trimming cut 4 bases from V and 0 bases from J; bases unmatched to any gene: 6. The CDR3 spans 15 residues. Germline loops: CDR1 SGHDT, CDR2 YYEEEE. Here the CDR3 DNA reads TGTGCCAGCAGCGTCCGGGACAGCTTGAACACTGAAGCTTTCTTT. This codes for CASSVRDSLNTEAFF.

The chain employs TRBV12-3 or TRBV12-4 and TRBJ1-5, with no clear D. Trimming pared 3 bases from V and 5 bases from J, leaving 5 bases between. The CDR3 spans 12 residues. The CDR3 nucleotides are TGTGCCAGCAGTTTTTCCTATCAGCCCCAGCATTTT. Amino acid sequence: CASSFSYQPQHF.

The J gene is TRBJ2-3, the V gene TRBV6-5; weak D call: TRBD1 (6 bases). V lost 7 bases, J lost 1 base, and 15 bases lay in between. The CDR3 runs to 15 residues. Germline values: CDR1 MNHEY, CDR2 SVGAGI. In DNA, the CDR3 is TGTGCCAGCACCAGAGGACAGACCCGCACAGATACGCAGTATTTT. This codes for CASTRGQTRTDTQYF.

The V and J genes are TRBV2 and TRBJ2-5; D perhaps matches TRBD1 (7 bases). The CDR3 covers 15 residues. The V gene's germline CDR1 is SNHLY and CDR2 FYNNEI. V lost 6 bases and J lost 4, with 18 bases in between. For the CDR3, the DNA is TGTGCCAGCAGGGGGGGACGGACAGGACGAGAGACCCAGTACTTC. Protein sequence: CASRGGRTGRETQYF.